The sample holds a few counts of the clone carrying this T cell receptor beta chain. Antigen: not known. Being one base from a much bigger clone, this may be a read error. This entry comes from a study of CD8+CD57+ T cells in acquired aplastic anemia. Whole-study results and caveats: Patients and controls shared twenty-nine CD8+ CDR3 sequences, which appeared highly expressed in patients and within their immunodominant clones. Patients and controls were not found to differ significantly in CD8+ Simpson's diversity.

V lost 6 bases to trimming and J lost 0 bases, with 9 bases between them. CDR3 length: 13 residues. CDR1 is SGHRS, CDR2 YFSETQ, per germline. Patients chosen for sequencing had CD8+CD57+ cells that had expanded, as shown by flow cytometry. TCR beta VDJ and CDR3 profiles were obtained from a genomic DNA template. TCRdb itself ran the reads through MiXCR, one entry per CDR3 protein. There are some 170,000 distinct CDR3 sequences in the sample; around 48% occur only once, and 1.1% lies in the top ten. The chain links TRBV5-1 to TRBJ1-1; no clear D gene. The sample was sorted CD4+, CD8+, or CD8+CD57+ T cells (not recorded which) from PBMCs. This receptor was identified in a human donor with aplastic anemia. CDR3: CASTPYVNTEAFF. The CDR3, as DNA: TGCGCCAGCACCCCATACGTGAACACTGAAGCTTTCTTT.